These 27 T cell receptor beta chains were all obtained from the same sample, sequenced in a study of blood T cell repertoires in COVID-19. Some clones are missing from TCRdb's copy, which holds only in-frame ones; the method was immunoSEQ multiplex PCR. Here the sample spans just under 65,000 clones, roughly four fifths being singletons. What was sequenced was peripheral blood. The receptors originated from a human donor in a cohort sampled during active COVID-19.

V and J are TRBV6-6 and TRBJ2-7; no clear D gene. Trimming cost V 0 bases and J 5 bases, with 17 bases left between them. The CDR3 contains 16 residues. CDR1 and CDR2 from the germline V gene are MNHNY and SVGAGI (reference sequence). The CDR3 DNA follows: TGTGCCAGCAGTTACTCGTCACGTACTTTACCTCACGAGCAGTACTTC. This gives the protein CASSYSSRTLPHEQYF.

The chain carries TRBV19 and TRBJ1-2, with D maybe TRBD1 (6 bases). The CDR3 contains 16 residues. Per germline, CDR1 LNHDA and CDR2 SQIVND (reference sequence). Trimming shortened V by 7 bases and J by 3 bases, and 21 bases separated the two germline ends. The DNA for the CDR3 is TGTGCCAGTACCTATAACCCGGGGGGCGCGGACTATGGCTACACCTTC. This encodes CASTYNPGGADYGYTF.

This sequence joins TRBV5-5 and TRBJ2-3, with 10 bases that match TRBD1. Germline CDR1 is SGHKS and CDR2 is YYEKEE (reference sequence). Losses at the gene ends were 4 bases for V and 2 bases for J; bases not matched to a gene: 1. CDR3 length equals 14 residues. DNA for the CDR3: TGTGCCAGCAGCGGGACAGGGGTCACAGATACGCAGTATTTT. Translation: CASSGTGVTDTQYF.

This clone is medium-sized within its sample. The chain is built from TRBV27 and TRBJ1-1, with TRBD1 matching over 7 bases. The CDR3 is 14 residues long. Germline V gene data show CDR1 as MNHEY and CDR2 as SMNVEV (reference sequence). Trimming removed 3 bases from V and 6 bases from J; junction bases left unmatched: 7. CDR3 DNA sequence: TGTGCCAGCAGTTTTAATACAGGGGCGGCTGAAGCTTTCTTT. Its protein product is CASSFNTGAAEAFF.

CDR3 nucleotide sequence: TGTGCCAGTGAATCCGGGACTAGCGGGGATACGCAGTATTTT. Encoded protein: CASESGTSGDTQYF. This chain links TRBV19 with TRBJ2-3, with 12 bases matching TRBD2. Germline CDR1 LNHDA, CDR2 SQIVND (reference sequence). V dropped 8 bases and J dropped 6; count of bases not matched to a gene: 6. This CDR3 has 14 amino acids.

The CDR3 here is CASSLVRYNEQFF. The DNA for the CDR3 is TGTGCCAGCAGTTTAGTTAGATACAATGAGCAGTTCTTC. The gene calls are TRBV12-3 or TRBV12-4 and TRBJ2-1; D gene uncertain. V was shortened by 1 base and J by 4 bases, with 5 bases between the two germline ends. CDR3 length: 13 residues.

V usage is TRBV7-9 and J usage is TRBJ2-5, with TRBD1 as a possible D gene (5 bases). Germline-derived CDR1 and CDR2 are SEHNR and FQNEAQ (reference sequence). This CDR3 contains 14 residues. The V end was cut by 3 bases, the J end by 0 bases, with 8 bases between. The CDR3 bases are TGTGCCAGCAGCTTCACAGGCTACCAAGAGACCCAGTACTTC. It specifies CASSFTGYQETQYF.

The chain recombines TRBV30 with TRBJ2-7; tentatively, D is TRBD2 (6 bases). Looked up from germline, CDR1 is GTSNPN and CDR2 is SVGIG (reference sequence). Trimming shortened V by 0 bases and J by 6 bases, and 9 bases separated the two germline ends. CDR3 length equals 12 residues. The CDR3 nucleotides read TGTGCCTGGAGTGTACTGGGGGGCGAGCAGTACTTC. The encoded protein is CAWSVLGGEQYF. Complete variable domain (other parts from reference TRBV30 and TRBJ2-7): SQTIHQWPATLVQPVGSPLSLECTVEGTSNPNLYWYRQAAGRGLQLLFYSVGIGQISSEVPQNLSASRPQDRQFILSSKKLLLSDSGFYLCAWSVLGGEQYFGPGTRLTVT.

V and J are TRBV18 and TRBJ2-2; TRBD1 matches 7 bases. V shed 3 bases and J 13 bases; nucleotides not matched to a gene: 8. Germline CDR1 reads KGHSH; CDR2 reads LQKENI. The CDR3 is 13 amino acids. The CDR3 loop is CASSPPDRSVLFF. CDR3 nucleotide sequence: TGTGCCAGCTCACCTCCGGACAGGAGTGTGCTGTTTTTT.

V and J are TRBV25-1 and TRBJ1-6, with D perhaps matching TRBD1 (6 bases). V was clipped by 6 bases and J by 0 bases, with 15 bases between them. Germline assignment: CDR1 MGHDK and CDR2 SYGVNS. This CDR3 contains 17 residues. The CDR3 coding sequence is TGTGCCAGCAGACCCAGGGGCGTAAGCTCCTATAATTCACCCCTCCACTTT. Translated, it gives CASRPRGVSSYNSPLHF.

This clone appeared a few times. The V gene is TRBV19, the J gene TRBJ1-5; D gene uncertain. There are 15 residues in the CDR3. Germline V CDR1 and CDR2: LNHDA, SQIVND (reference sequence). Trimming cost V 6 bases and J 2 bases, with 14 bases left between them. CDR3 protein: CASRIRIFGNQPQHF. CDR3 nucleotides: TGTGCCAGTAGGATCAGGATTTTTGGCAATCAGCCCCAGCATTTT.

The rearrangement joins TRBV3-1 (or the pseudogene TRBV3-2) to TRBJ1-2, with 11 bases fitting TRBD1. Trimming at V came to 4 bases and at J to 8 bases, leaving 6 bases not matched to a gene. The CDR3 extends over 14 amino acids. CDR1 is LGHDT, CDR2 YNNKEL, per germline (reference sequence). CDR3 amino acids: CASSPGQGDLGYTF. Here the CDR3 DNA reads TGTGCCAGCAGCCCGGGACAGGGGGATTTGGGCTACACCTTC.

V is TRBV11-2 and J is TRBJ2-7; D unclear. V gave up 5 bases and J gave up 2 bases, with 13 bases separating them. This CDR3 is 14 amino acids long. CDR1 is SGHAT, CDR2 FQNNGV, per germline. The CDR3 reads CASSPPRVPYEQYF. CDR3 DNA: TGTGCCAGCAGCCCGCCCCGGGTCCCCTACGAGCAGTACTTC.

This rearrangement joins TRBV5-5 to TRBJ1-2; a possible D gene is TRBD1 (5 bases). Trimming left V 3 bases short and J 0 bases short, with 12 bases between. CDR3 length: 15 amino acids. Germline values: CDR1 SGHKS, CDR2 YYEKEE (reference sequence). The CDR3 nucleotides read TGTGCCAGCAGCTCGTCCGGGGGGACTAACTATGGCTACACCTTC. This translates into CASSSSGGTNYGYTF.

The rearrangement uses TRBV3-1 (or the pseudogene TRBV3-2) and TRBJ1-2; possibly TRBD1 for D (6 bases). Germline V CDR1 and CDR2: LGHDT, YNNKEL (reference sequence). Trimming stripped 1 base from V and 4 bases from J, with 7 bases between. This CDR3 is 13 amino acids long. CDR3 DNA: TGTGCCAGCAGCCAAGCACAGGGCTATGGCTACACCTTC. Protein sequence: CASSQAQGYGYTF.

The chain employs TRBV30 and TRBJ2-1; a weak D match, TRBD2 (7 bases). V was cut by 0 bases and J by 7 bases, with 16 bases left in between. CDR1 is GTSNPN and CDR2 is SVGIG in the germline V gene (reference sequence). There are 15 residues in the CDR3. The CDR3, as DNA: TGTGCCTGGAGTGTACGATTGGGGGGGGCTAATGAGCAGTTCTTC. This gives the protein CAWSVRLGGANEQFF. The full variable domain, completed using reference TRBV30 and TRBJ2-1, is SQTIHQWPATLVQPVGSPLSLECTVEGTSNPNLYWYRQAAGRGLQLLFYSVGIGQISSEVPQNLSASRPQDRQFILSSKKLLLSDSGFYLCAWSVRLGGANEQFFGPGTRLTVL.

The rearrangement links TRBV19 to TRBJ1-4; 7 nucleotides match TRBD1. CDR1 and CDR2 from the germline V gene are LNHDA and SQIVND (reference sequence). The CDR3 loop spans 14 amino acids. V was pared by 7 bases and J by 0 bases, with 2 bases of the junction left unmatched. The CDR3 DNA is TGTGCCAGTAAGGGGACAGCAACTAATGAAAAACTGTTTTTT. Translating it yields CASKGTATNEKLFF.

This clone is a singleton in its sample. The V call is TRBV15, the J call TRBJ1-4; TRBD1 matches 8 bases. The CDR3 contains 13 residues. Germline CDR1 is LNHNV and CDR2 is YYDKDF (reference sequence). The V segment lost 4 bases and the J segment 8 bases; nucleotides outside the gene matches: 3. Here the CDR3 DNA reads TGTGCCACCAGCAAGGACAGGGACGAAAAACTGTTTTTT. Amino acids: CATSKDRDEKLFF. The whole variable domain, remainder taken from reference TRBV15 and TRBJ1-4, is DAMVIQNPRYQVTQFGKPVTLSCSQTLNHNVMYWYQQKSSQAPKLLFHYYDKDFNNEADTPDNFQSRRPNTSFCFLDIRSPGLGDTAMYLCATSKDRDEKLFFGSGTQLSVL.

The CDR3, as DNA: TGTGCCAGCAGTTATTGGGGGGACACCGGGGAGCTGTTTTTT. Encoded protein: CASSYWGDTGELFF. The rearrangement joins TRBV6-5 to TRBJ2-2; D may be TRBD2 (6 bases). Trimming shortened V by 3 bases and J by 3 bases, and 8 bases separated the two germline ends. The CDR3 has 14 residues. Per germline, CDR1 MNHEY and CDR2 SVGAGI.

This chain uses TRBV19 with TRBJ2-1; the D gene is possibly TRBD1 (5 bases). Germline lookup yields CDR1 LNHDA and CDR2 SQIVND (reference sequence). Trimming pared 5 bases from V and 9 bases from J, leaving 11 bases between. This CDR3 spans 12 amino acids. CDR3: CASSHRSGEQFF. CDR3 in DNA: TGTGCCAGTAGTCACAGGTCGGGTGAGCAGTTCTTC. The full variable domain, rest sourced from reference TRBV19 and TRBJ2-1, is DGGITQSPKYLFRKEGQNVTLSCEQNLNHDAMYWYRQDPGQGLRLIYYSQIVNDFQKGDIAEGYSVSREKKESFPLTVTSAQKNPTAFYLCASSHRSGEQFFGPGTRLTVL.

This clone was seen once. The chain uses TRBV9 and TRBJ2-5, with 10 bases identical to TRBD2. The ends lost 4 bases at V and 1 base at J; junction bases unmatched: 4. Germline CDR1 and CDR2: SGDLS and YYNGEE. The CDR3 runs 15 residues. The CDR3 loop reads CASSPTSGPQETQYF. In DNA, the CDR3 is TGTGCCAGCAGCCCGACTAGCGGGCCCCAAGAGACCCAGTACTTC.

V usage is TRBV3-1 (or the pseudogene TRBV3-2) and J usage is TRBJ2-4; D ambiguous. CDR3 length equals 14 residues. Germline CDR1 reads LGHDT; CDR2 reads YNNKEL (reference sequence). Trimming stripped 1 base from V and 9 bases from J, with 13 bases between. In nucleotides, the CDR3 is TGTGCCAGCAGCCAAGTGACTCCACGGCCCATTCAGTACTTC. Its protein product is CASSQVTPRPIQYF.

This chain uses TRBV19 with TRBJ1-5; weak D call: TRBD1 (6 bases). CDR1 is LNHDA and CDR2 is SQIVND in the germline V gene (reference sequence). This CDR3 is 16 amino acids long. V dropped 1 base and J dropped 6 bases, with 16 bases sitting between them. In DNA, the CDR3 is TGTGCCAGTAGTATAGGGCTCAACAGGGTCGGTCAGCCCCAGCATTTT. It specifies CASSIGLNRVGQPQHF.

The rearrangement joins TRBV27 to TRBJ2-7, with 9 nucleotides matching TRBD1. This CDR3 is built from 15 residues. V shed 7 bases and J 2 bases; nucleotides not matched to a gene: 9. Germline V gene sequence: CDR1 MNHEY, CDR2 SMNVEV (reference sequence). The CDR3 DNA reads as TGTGCCAGCAACGGAGCCGGGACAGGGACCTACGAGCAGTACTTC. Translated: CASNGAGTGTYEQYF.

This clone was observed a handful of times. The gene calls are TRBV4-1 and TRBJ1-6, with unresolved D. This CDR3 comprises 16 residues. Trimming took 2 bases from V and 9 from J, leaving 17 bases between them. The V gene's germline CDR1 is MGHRA and CDR2 YSYEKL. The CDR3 reads CASSQMGLPGSSPLHF. The CDR3 coding sequence is TGCGCCAGCAGCCAAATGGGCCTCCCCGGTAGTTCACCCCTCCACTTT.

The V call is TRBV5-5, the J call TRBJ2-1, with TRBD2 matching 8 bases. The V segment lost 3 bases and the J segment 5 bases; nucleotides outside the gene matches: 13. Germline V CDR1 and CDR2: SGHKS, YYEKEE (reference sequence). CDR3 length equals 17 residues. The CDR3 region is CASSSNYPGGPHNEQFF. CDR3 in DNA: TGTGCCAGCAGCTCAAATTACCCGGGGGGGCCTCACAATGAGCAGTTCTTC.

The rearrangement links TRBV7-3 to TRBJ2-4, with D perhaps matching TRBD1 (7 bases). Germline V lookup: CDR1 SGHTA, CDR2 FQGTGA. This CDR3 is 13 amino acids long. The germline V and J ends were trimmed by 5 bases and 5 bases, with 10 bases remaining between them. CDR3 region: CASSQGGENIQYF. Here the CDR3 DNA reads TGTGCCAGCAGCCAGGGGGGAGAAAACATTCAGTACTTC.